This TCR beta chain was sequenced for a study of a mutant IDH1 vaccine in newly diagnosed glioma. Study in general: Patients in the study were vaccinated eight times, receiving shots in weeks 1, 3, 5, 7, 11, 15, 19 and 23.

The data were produced by immunoSEQ multiplex PCR, yet TCRdb's version contains in-frame clones alone and is incomplete. This sample yields around 41,000 clones, of which about four fifths are seen a single time; approximately 6.7% belongs to the top ten. Per germline, CDR1 SGDLS and CDR2 YYNGEE. The CDR3 runs 16 residues. Trimming removed 4 bases from V and 0 bases from J, with 11 bases in between. There are a few counts of this clone. Antigen unknown. The time point is: week 23, last vaccination. Alongside topical imiquimod, each dose of vaccine comprised 300 ug of mutant IDH1 20-mer peptide. The receptor was isolated from a woman in her 40s with glioma. Some clones in this sample may be carry-over from other donors' samples. Specimen: PBMCs, collected from a glioma patient whose treatment included an IDH1 peptide vaccine. The chain couples TRBV9 to TRBJ1-6; D uncertain. The DNA of the CDR3 is TGTGCCAGCAGCCCACCTGGGAGCTCCTATAATTCACCCCTCCACTTT. This sequence encodes CASSPPGSSYNSPLHF.